This TCR beta chain was recorded in a study of T cells expressing NK-cell markers. The CDR3 is made up of 15 amino acids. The germline gives CDR1 LNHNV, CDR2 YYDKDF (reference sequence). With UMIs, 5'RACE template switching was used to make TCR beta cDNA. TCRdb derives one entry per CDR3 protein from the 5' RACE reads, leaving out DNA. This listing includes roughly 450,000 distinct CDR3 sequences. This receptor was taken from a woman between 50 and 59 years old in good health. The chain is built from TRBV15 and TRBJ1-6. Sequencing was done on a sample of blood T cells: a sorted CD56 or NKG2C T cell subset, CD4+ or CD8+ T cells, or bulk PBMC T cells (not recorded which). The CDR3 region is CATSRDLGGESPLHF. Full variable domain (remainder filled in from reference TRBV15 and TRBJ1-6): DAMVIQNPRYQVTQFGKPVTLSCSQTLNHNVMYWYQQKSSQAPKLLFHYYDKDFNNEADTPDNFQSRRPNTSFCFLDIRSPGLGDTAMYLCATSRDLGGESPLHFGNGTRLTVT.